The 8 T cell receptor beta chains reported below all come from one sample, sequenced in a study of vaccination and CD4 T cells after COVID-19. TCRdb fed the PCR reads into MiXCR, producing one record per CDR3 protein. Of around 28,000 distinct CDR3 sequences listed, over 40% are singletons. This sample's time point: late sampling 161 to 241 days after vaccination in a few convalescent patients. Source: CD4+ T cells from blood, taken about 7 months after SARS-CoV-2 vaccination. Source of these receptors: a human donor who had recovered from COVID-19.

The chain combines TRBV28 with TRBJ1-5; D is ambiguous. Per germline, CDR1 MDHEN and CDR2 SYDVKM. CDR3 size: 12 residues. V was clipped by 6 bases and J by 3 bases, with 6 bases between them. The CDR3 nucleotides read TGTGCCAGCAGAAAATTCAATCAGCCCCAGCATTTT. It codes for CASRKFNQPQHF.

The table lists this clonotype with a few counts. Here the CDR3 reads CASSQGPGNQPQHF. CDR3 nucleotide sequence: TGCGCCAGCAGCCAGGGGCCGGGGAATCAGCCCCAGCATTTT. The chain employs TRBV4-1 and TRBJ1-5; tentative D call: TRBD1 (5 bases). The germline V and J ends were trimmed by 3 bases and 4 bases, with 10 bases remaining between them. Germline values: CDR1 MGHRA, CDR2 YSYEKL. The CDR3 runs to 14 residues.

The chain carries TRBV5-8 and TRBJ1-1; no definite D call. The germline V and J ends were trimmed by 1 base and 0 bases, with 10 bases remaining between them. CDR3 size: 15 residues. The germline gives CDR1 SGHTS, CDR2 YDEGEE. CDR3: CASSLSTVMNTEAFF. CDR3 coding DNA: TGTGCCAGCAGCTTGAGTACAGTAATGAACACTGAAGCTTTCTTT.

This clonotype was recorded a few times. DNA for the CDR3: TGTGCCAGCGGATCCTATAATTCACCCCTCCACTTT. Translating it yields CASGSYNSPLHF. The chain uses TRBV25-1 and TRBJ1-6; the D is unclear. Germline loops: CDR1 MGHDK, CDR2 SYGVNS. The length of the CDR3 is 12 residues. V dropped 8 bases and J dropped 1 base, with 3 bases sitting between them.

The CDR3 sequence is CASILTGANVLTF. CDR3 bases: TGTGCCAGTATCCTGACTGGGGCCAACGTCCTGACTTTC. This chain uses TRBV19 with TRBJ2-6; D unresolved. Looked up from germline, CDR1 is LNHDA and CDR2 is SQIVND (reference sequence). The CDR3 loop spans 13 amino acids. V was clipped by 7 bases and J by 2 bases, with 6 bases between them.

The chain couples TRBV28 to TRBJ2-3; D is perhaps TRBD2 (6 bases). The CDR3 consists of 18 residues. Germline loops: CDR1 MDHEN, CDR2 SYDVKM. The ends were cut back, 6 bases at V and 0 bases at J, with 22 bases in the middle. The CDR3 sequence is CASSLWGVAVTSTDTQYF. The CDR3 nucleotides are TGTGCCAGCAGCCTTTGGGGCGTAGCGGTAACTAGCACAGATACGCAGTATTTT.

This rearrangement joins TRBV7-2 to TRBJ1-2; D unresolved. The CDR3 runs 12 residues. Germline lookup yields CDR1 SGHTA and CDR2 FQGNSA. Trimming removed 1 base from V and 4 bases from J, with 4 bases in between. CDR3 nucleotides: TGTGCCAGCAGCTTAGTCGGCTATGGCTACACCTTC. Translating gives CASSLVGYGYTF.

V and J are TRBV20-1 and TRBJ2-1; 7 positions match TRBD2. This CDR3 has 14 amino acids. Germline V gene data show CDR1 as DFQATT and CDR2 as SNEGSKA (reference sequence). V lost 3 bases to trimming and J lost 2 bases; unmatched junction nucleotides: 4. CDR3 sequence (DNA): TGCAGTGCTAGGGGACTACAGACCTACAATGAGCAGTTCTTC. This gives the protein CSARGLQTYNEQFF.